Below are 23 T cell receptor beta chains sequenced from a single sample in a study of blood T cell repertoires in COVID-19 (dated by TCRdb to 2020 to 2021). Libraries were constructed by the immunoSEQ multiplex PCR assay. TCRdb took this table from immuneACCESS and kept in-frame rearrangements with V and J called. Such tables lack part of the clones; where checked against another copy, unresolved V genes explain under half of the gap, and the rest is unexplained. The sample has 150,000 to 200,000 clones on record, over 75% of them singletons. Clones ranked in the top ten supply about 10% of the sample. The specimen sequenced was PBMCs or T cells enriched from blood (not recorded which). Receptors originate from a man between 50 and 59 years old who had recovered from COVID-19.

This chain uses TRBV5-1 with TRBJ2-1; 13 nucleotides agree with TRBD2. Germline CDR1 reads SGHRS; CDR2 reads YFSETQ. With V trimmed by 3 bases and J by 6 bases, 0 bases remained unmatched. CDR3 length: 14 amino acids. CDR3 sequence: CASSWTSGSNEQFF. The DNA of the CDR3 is TGCGCCAGCAGCTGGACTAGCGGGAGCAATGAGCAGTTCTTC.

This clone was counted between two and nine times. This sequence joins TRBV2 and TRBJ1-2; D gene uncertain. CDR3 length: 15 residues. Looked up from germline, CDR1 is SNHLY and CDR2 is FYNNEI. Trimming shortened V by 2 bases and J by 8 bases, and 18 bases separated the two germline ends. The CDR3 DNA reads TGTGCCAGCAGTGAATTAACGGGCGGCGGACTCGGCTACACCTTC. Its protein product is CASSELTGGGLGYTF.

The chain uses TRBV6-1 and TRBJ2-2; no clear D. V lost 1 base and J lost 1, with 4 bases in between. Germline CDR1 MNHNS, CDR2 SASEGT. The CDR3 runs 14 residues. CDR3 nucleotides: TGTGCCAGCAGTGAAGTTCAGAACACCGGGGAGCTGTTTTTT. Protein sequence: CASSEVQNTGELFF.

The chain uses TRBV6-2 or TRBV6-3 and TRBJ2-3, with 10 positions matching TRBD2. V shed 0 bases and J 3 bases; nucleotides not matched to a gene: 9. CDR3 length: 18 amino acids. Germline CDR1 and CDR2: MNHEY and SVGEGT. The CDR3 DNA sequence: TGTGCCAGCAGTTACTCAACACAGGGACTAGCGCGGACAGATACGCAGTATTTT. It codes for CASSYSTQGLARTDTQYF.

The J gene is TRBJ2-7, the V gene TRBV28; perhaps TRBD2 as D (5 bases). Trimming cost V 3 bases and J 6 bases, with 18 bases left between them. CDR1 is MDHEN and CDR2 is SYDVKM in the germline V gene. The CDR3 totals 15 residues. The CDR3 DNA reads TGTGCCAGCAGTTTTCTCGAACCTAAGCGGCCCGAGCAGTACTTC. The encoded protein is CASSFLEPKRPEQYF.

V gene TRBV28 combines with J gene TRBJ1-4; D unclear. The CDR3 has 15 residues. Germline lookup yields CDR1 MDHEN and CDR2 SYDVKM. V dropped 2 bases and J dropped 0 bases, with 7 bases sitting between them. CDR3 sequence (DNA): TGTGCCAGCAGTTTAATGGGCTCAACTAATGAAAAACTGTTTTTT. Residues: CASSLMGSTNEKLFF.

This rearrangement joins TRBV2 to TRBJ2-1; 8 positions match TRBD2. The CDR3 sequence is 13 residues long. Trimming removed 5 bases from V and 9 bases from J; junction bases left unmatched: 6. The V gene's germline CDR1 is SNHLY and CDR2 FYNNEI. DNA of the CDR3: TGTGCCAGCAGTCCGGGACTAGAACTTGAGCAGTTCTTC. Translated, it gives CASSPGLELEQFF. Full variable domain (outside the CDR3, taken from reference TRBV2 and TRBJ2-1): EPEVTQTPSHQVTQMGQEVILRCVPISNHLYFYWYRQILGQKVEFLVSFYNNEISEKSEIFDDQFSVERPDGSNFTLKIRSTKLEDSAMYFCASSPGLELEQFFGPGTRLTVL.

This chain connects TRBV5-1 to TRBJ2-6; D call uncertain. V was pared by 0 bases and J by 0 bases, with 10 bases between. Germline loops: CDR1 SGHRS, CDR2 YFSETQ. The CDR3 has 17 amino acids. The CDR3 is CASSLDSFSSGANVLTF. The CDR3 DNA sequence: TGCGCCAGCAGCTTGGACAGCTTTAGCTCTGGGGCCAACGTCCTGACTTTC.

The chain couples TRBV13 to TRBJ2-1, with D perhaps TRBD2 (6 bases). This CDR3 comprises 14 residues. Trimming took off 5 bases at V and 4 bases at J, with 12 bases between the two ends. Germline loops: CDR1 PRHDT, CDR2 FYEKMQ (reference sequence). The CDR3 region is CASSRPGAYNEQFF. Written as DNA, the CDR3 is TGTGCCAGCAGCCGTCCGGGAGCTTACAATGAGCAGTTCTTC. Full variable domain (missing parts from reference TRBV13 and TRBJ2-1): AAGVIQSPRHLIKEKRETATLKCYPIPRHDTVYWYQQGPGQDPQFLISFYEKMQSDKGSIPDRFSAQQFSDYHSELNMSSLELGDSALYFCASSRPGAYNEQFFGPGTRLTVL.

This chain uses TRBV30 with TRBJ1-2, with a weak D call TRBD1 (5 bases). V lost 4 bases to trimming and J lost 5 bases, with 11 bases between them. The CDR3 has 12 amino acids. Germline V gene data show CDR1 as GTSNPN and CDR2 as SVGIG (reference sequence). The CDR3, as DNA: TGTGCCTGGATGGGGCAGTCATATGGCTACACCTTC. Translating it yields CAWMGQSYGYTF.

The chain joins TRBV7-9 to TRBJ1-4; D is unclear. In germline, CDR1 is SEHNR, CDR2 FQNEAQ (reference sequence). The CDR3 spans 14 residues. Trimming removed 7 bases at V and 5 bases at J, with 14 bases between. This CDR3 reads CASTLTGGNEKLFF. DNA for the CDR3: TGTGCCAGCACCCTTACCGGAGGAAATGAAAAACTGTTTTTT.

The CDR3 nucleotides read TGTGCCAGCTCACGGGACAGGGGAGTAACTAATGAAAAACTGTTTTTT. Protein product: CASSRDRGVTNEKLFF. V and J are TRBV18 and TRBJ1-4; TRBD1 agrees at 10 bases. V was pared by 4 bases and J by 1 base, with 3 bases of the junction left unmatched. Germline V CDR1 and CDR2: KGHSH, LQKENI. There are 16 residues in the CDR3.

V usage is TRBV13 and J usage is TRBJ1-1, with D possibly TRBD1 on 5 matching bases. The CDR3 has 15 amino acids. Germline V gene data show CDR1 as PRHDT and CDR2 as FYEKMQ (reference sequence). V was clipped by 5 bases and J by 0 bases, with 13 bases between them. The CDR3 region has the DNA TGTGCCAGCAGCCCCGGGGGGGGATTGAACACTGAAGCTTTCTTT. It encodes CASSPGGGLNTEAFF.

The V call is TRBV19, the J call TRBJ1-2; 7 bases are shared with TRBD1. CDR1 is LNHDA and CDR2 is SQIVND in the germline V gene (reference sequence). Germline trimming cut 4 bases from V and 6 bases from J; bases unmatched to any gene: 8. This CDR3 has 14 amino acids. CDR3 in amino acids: CASSTRGVIDGYTF. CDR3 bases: TGTGCCAGTAGTACCAGGGGGGTAATTGATGGCTACACCTTC. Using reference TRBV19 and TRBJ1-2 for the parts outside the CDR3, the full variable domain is DGGITQSPKYLFRKEGQNVTLSCEQNLNHDAMYWYRQDPGQGLRLIYYSQIVNDFQKGDIAEGYSVSREKKESFPLTVTSAQKNPTAFYLCASSTRGVIDGYTFGSGTRLTVV.

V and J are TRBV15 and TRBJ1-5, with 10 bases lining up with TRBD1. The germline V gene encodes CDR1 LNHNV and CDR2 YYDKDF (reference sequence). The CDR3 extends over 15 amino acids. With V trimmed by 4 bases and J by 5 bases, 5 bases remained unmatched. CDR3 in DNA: TGTGCCACCAGCAATTGGGGGACAGGGGATCAGCCCCAGCATTTT. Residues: CATSNWGTGDQPQHF.

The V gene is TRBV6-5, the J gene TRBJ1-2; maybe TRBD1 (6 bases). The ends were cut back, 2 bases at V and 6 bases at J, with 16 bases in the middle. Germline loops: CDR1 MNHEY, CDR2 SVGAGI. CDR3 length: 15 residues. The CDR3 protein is CASSYGGHGADGYTF. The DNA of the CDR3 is TGTGCCAGCAGTTACGGGGGACACGGGGCGGATGGCTACACCTTC.

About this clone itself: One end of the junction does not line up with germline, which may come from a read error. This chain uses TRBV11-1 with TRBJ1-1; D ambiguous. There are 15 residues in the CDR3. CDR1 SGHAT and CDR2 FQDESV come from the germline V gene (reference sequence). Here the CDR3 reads CASCLCLSQNTEAFF. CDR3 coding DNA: TGTGCCAGCTGCTTATGCCTTAGTCAGAACACTGAAGCTTTCTTT.

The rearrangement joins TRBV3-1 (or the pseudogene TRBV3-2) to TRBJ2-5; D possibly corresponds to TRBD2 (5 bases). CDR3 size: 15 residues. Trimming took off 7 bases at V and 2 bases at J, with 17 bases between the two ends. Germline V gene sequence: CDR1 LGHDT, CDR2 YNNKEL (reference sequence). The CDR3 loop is CASNPGSGRQETQYF. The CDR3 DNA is TGTGCCAGCAATCCGGGGAGCGGTAGACAAGAGACCCAGTACTTC.

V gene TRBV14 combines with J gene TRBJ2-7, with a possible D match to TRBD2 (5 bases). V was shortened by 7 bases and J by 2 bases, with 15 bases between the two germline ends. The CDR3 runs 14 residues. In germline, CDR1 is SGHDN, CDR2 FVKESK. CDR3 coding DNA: TGTGCCAGCACTCACCTGGACTTCCCCTACGAGCAGTACTTC. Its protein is CASTHLDFPYEQYF.

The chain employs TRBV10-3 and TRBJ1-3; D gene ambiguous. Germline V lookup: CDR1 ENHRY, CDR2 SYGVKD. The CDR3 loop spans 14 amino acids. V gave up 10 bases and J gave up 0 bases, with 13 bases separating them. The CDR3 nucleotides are TGTGCCACCTATGACACCGACTCTGGAAACACCATATATTTT. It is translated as CATYDTDSGNTIYF.

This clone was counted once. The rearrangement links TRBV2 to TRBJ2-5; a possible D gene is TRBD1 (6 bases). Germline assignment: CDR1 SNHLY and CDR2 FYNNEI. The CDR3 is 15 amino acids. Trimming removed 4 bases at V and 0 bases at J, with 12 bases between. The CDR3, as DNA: TGTGCCAGCAGTGGGTCACAGGGTTACCAAGAGACCCAGTACTTC. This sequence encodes CASSGSQGYQETQYF. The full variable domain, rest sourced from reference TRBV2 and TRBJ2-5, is EPEVTQTPSHQVTQMGQEVILRCVPISNHLYFYWYRQILGQKVEFLVSFYNNEISEKSEIFDDQFSVERPDGSNFTLKIRSTKLEDSAMYFCASSGSQGYQETQYFGPGTRLLVL.

DNA for the CDR3: TGTGCCAGCAGCGAACACAGCGGAAATAATTCACCCCTCCACTTT. It yields the protein CASSEHSGNNSPLHF. The gene calls are TRBV7-9 and TRBJ1-6; D not certain. The V gene lost 5 bases and the J gene lost 5 bases, with 13 bases spanning the gap. CDR3 length: 15 residues. Looked up from germline, CDR1 is SEHNR and CDR2 is FQNEAQ (reference sequence).

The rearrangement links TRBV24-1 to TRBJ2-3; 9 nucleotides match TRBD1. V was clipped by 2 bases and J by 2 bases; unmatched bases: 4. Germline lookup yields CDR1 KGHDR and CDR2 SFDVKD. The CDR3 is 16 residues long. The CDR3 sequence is CATSDSGTGFTDTQYF. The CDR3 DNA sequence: TGTGCCACCAGTGATTCCGGGACAGGGTTCACAGATACGCAGTATTTT.